These 21 T cell receptor beta chains share one sample of origin, sequenced in a study of cytomegalovirus exposure and HLA in healthy donors. Amplification used 60 Vbeta primers and 13 Jbeta primers. Repertoires were generated with immunoSEQ multiplex PCR, while TCRdb's copy carries only in-frame clones and drops some. Here the sample spans 200,000 or so clones, approximately 85% being singletons. Sequences were obtained from PBMCs. Receptor source: a woman aged 45 to 65 in good health and CMV-seropositive.

This clone was seen once. The chain carries TRBV5-1 and TRBJ2-5; maybe TRBD1 (5 bases). Looked up from germline, CDR1 is SGHRS and CDR2 is YFSETQ. Trimming took off 0 bases at V and 0 bases at J, with 15 bases between the two ends. CDR3 length equals 17 residues. Here the CDR3 DNA reads TGCGCCAGCAGCTTGGGTTGGCAGGGTGGAGACCAAGAGACCCAGTACTTC. Amino acids: CASSLGWQGGDQETQYF.

The chain employs TRBV29-1 and TRBJ2-1; 9 bases are a match to TRBD2. V shed 1 base, J shed 3 bases, and the junction held 4 bases outside the gene matches. Germline CDR1 and CDR2: SQVTM and ANQGSEA. CDR3 length: 15 amino acids. In DNA form, the CDR3 reads TGCAGCGTTGAAGGAGGGCGGGGGGGCTACAATGAGCAGTTCTTC. Residues: CSVEGGRGGYNEQFF.

The chain has TRBV15 and TRBJ1-1; TRBD1 matches at 9 bases. The J segment lost 10 bases and the V segment lost 0 bases, leaving 6 bases of the junction unmatched. Germline CDR1 LNHNV, CDR2 YYDKDF (reference sequence). This CDR3 region has 14 residues. The CDR3 loop reads CATSREGTGNSAFF. CDR3 sequence (DNA): TGTGCCACCAGCAGAGAGGGGACAGGGAATTCAGCTTTCTTT.

V and J are TRBV27 and TRBJ2-7, with 10 bases identical to TRBD1. Germline lookup yields CDR1 MNHEY and CDR2 SMNVEV (reference sequence). After removal of 6 bases from V and 3 bases from J, the junction contained 11 bases not matched to a gene. The CDR3 contains 16 residues. CDR3 loop: CASRRPGGQGFYEQYF. For the CDR3, the DNA is TGTGCCAGCAGACGACCAGGGGGACAGGGGTTCTACGAGCAGTACTTC.

V usage is TRBV18 and J usage is TRBJ2-5; D is unclear. The CDR3 is 13 residues long. The V end lost 5 bases, the J end lost 0 bases, and 7 bases lay between the germline ends. The germline V gene has CDR1 KGHSH and CDR2 LQKENI. CDR3 in amino acids: CASSSTNQETQYF. The CDR3 bases are TGTGCCAGCTCATCGACAAACCAAGAGACCCAGTACTTC.

The CDR3 nucleotides read TGTGCCAGCAGTGGGGCTAGCGGGAGGGAGACCCAGTACTTC. Encoded protein: CASSGASGRETQYF. The chain recombines TRBV6-1 with TRBJ2-5; 11 bases match TRBD2. The CDR3 has 14 amino acids. V lost 4 bases and J lost 5; bases outside the gene matches: 3. Germline V gene data show CDR1 as MNHNS and CDR2 as SASEGT.

The V and J genes are TRBV19 and TRBJ2-3; 14 bases are a match to TRBD2. CDR1 is LNHDA, CDR2 SQIVND, per germline (reference sequence). The CDR3 totals 17 residues. V was clipped by 10 bases and J by 1 base; unmatched bases: 10. The CDR3 here is CAIYPGLAGVGTDTQYF. In DNA form, the CDR3 reads TGTGCCATTTACCCGGGACTAGCGGGAGTGGGCACAGATACGCAGTATTTT. The full variable domain, rest sourced from reference TRBV19 and TRBJ2-3, is DGGITQSPKYLFRKEGQNVTLSCEQNLNHDAMYWYRQDPGQGLRLIYYSQIVNDFQKGDIAEGYSVSREKKESFPLTVTSAQKNPTAFYLCAIYPGLAGVGTDTQYFGPGTRLTVL.

The V and J genes are TRBV19 and TRBJ2-5; D may be TRBD1 (6 bases). CDR1 LNHDA and CDR2 SQIVND come from the germline V gene (reference sequence). This CDR3 region has 14 residues. With 5 bases removed from V and 4 bases from J, the gap between germline ends came to 14 bases. The DNA for the CDR3 is TGTGCCAGTAGTGCTACAGGGACGGGAGAGACCCAGTACTTC. It yields the protein CASSATGTGETQYF.

This clone was found once. V gene TRBV28 combines with J gene TRBJ1-2; D might be TRBD1 (6 bases). The length of the CDR3 is 16 residues. V lost 6 bases to trimming and J lost 2 bases, with 19 bases between them. Germline V gene data show CDR1 as MDHEN and CDR2 as SYDVKM. The DNA for the CDR3 is TGTGCCAGCAGATCCCCCTCGGACAGTCTGAACTATGGCTACACCTTC. Residues: CASRSPSDSLNYGYTF.

The chain uses TRBV28 and TRBJ1-1; 9 bases are shared with TRBD1. The CDR3 runs 12 residues. Germline V CDR1 and CDR2: MDHEN, SYDVKM. Unmatched junction bases numbered 6, after V lost 5 bases and J lost 11 bases. Here the CDR3 reads CASSRTGTGAFF. CDR3 bases: TGTGCCAGCAGTCGAACCGGGACAGGGGCTTTCTTT.

The gene calls are TRBV6-5 and TRBJ2-7; TRBD1 might be the D (5 bases). V lost 2 bases and J lost 3, with 11 bases in between. The CDR3 runs 14 residues. Per the germline V gene, CDR1 is MNHEY and CDR2 is SVGAGI. In DNA form, the CDR3 reads TGTGCCAGCAGTTACGAGGCCAGGGACTACGAGCAGTACTTC. Its protein product is CASSYEARDYEQYF.

This clone was observed once. This chain joins TRBV5-1 and TRBJ2-1; a possible D gene is TRBD1 (5 bases). Trimming removed 0 bases from V and 3 bases from J, with 7 bases in between. This CDR3 is 14 amino acids long. Germline V CDR1 and CDR2: SGHRS, YFSETQ. CDR3 DNA sequence: TGCGCCAGCAGCTTGGCAGACAGCTACAATGAGCAGTTCTTC. Translation: CASSLADSYNEQFF.

About this clone itself: An end of the junction differs from the germline gene, which may be a read error. The chain recombines TRBV29-1 with TRBJ2-4; D possibly corresponds to TRBD2 (5 bases). CDR1 is SQVTM and CDR2 is ANQGSEA in the germline V gene. CDR3 length: 14 residues. CDR3 in amino acids: CSVAGKAAKNSQYF. As DNA, the CDR3 is TGCAGCGTTGCGGGCAAAGCGGCCAAAAACAGTCAGTACTTC.

The count of this clone is one. For the CDR3, the DNA is TGTGCCAGCAGGGCGGGACTAGCGGGGACCGATACGCAGTATTTT. Amino acid sequence: CASRAGLAGTDTQYF. The chain links TRBV7-2 to TRBJ2-3; 13 nucleotides line up with TRBD2. Per the germline V gene, CDR1 is SGHTA and CDR2 is FQGNSA. J gave up 6 bases and V 6 bases, and 6 bases lay outside the gene matches. The CDR3 sequence is 15 residues long.

The V gene is TRBV29-1, the J gene TRBJ1-1; D perhaps matches TRBD1 (5 bases). V was shortened by 3 bases and J by 4 bases, with 12 bases between the two germline ends. The CDR3 consists of 13 residues. The V gene's germline CDR1 is SQVTM and CDR2 ANQGSEA. CDR3 DNA sequence: TGCAGCGTTGACCGCCAGGGCGGCACTGAAGCTTTCTTT. It yields the protein CSVDRQGGTEAFF.

The chain is built from TRBV18 and TRBJ1-2; 8 nucleotides align to TRBD1. V trimming: 2 bases; J trimming: 6 bases; junction bases outside the gene matches: 8. Germline loops: CDR1 KGHSH, CDR2 LQKENI. The CDR3 runs 15 residues. The DNA of the CDR3 is TGTGCCAGCTCACCAACTTTGGCAGGGGGCGATGGCTACACCTTC. Translation gives CASSPTLAGGDGYTF.

This chain uses TRBV29-1 with TRBJ1-1; the match to TRBD1 covers 8 bases. The J segment lost 2 bases and the V segment lost 7 bases, leaving 3 bases of the junction unmatched. Germline V gene data show CDR1 as SQVTM and CDR2 as ANQGSEA. The CDR3 is made up of 12 amino acids. The CDR3 DNA is TGCAGCGGCGACAGGGGTAACACTGAAGCTTTCTTT. This sequence encodes CSGDRGNTEAFF. Filled out from reference TRBV29-1 and TRBJ1-1, the complete variable domain reads SAVISQKPSRDICQRGTSLTIQCQVDSQVTMMFWYRQQPGQSLTLIATANQGSEATYESGFVIDKFPISRPNLTFSTLTVSNMSPEDSSIYLCSGDRGNTEAFFGQGTRLTVV.

The chain employs TRBV19 and TRBJ1-5; no clear D gene. V lost 7 bases and J lost 5, with 6 bases in between. The V gene's germline CDR1 is LNHDA and CDR2 SQIVND (reference sequence). CDR3 size: 11 residues. CDR3 loop: CASKLDQPQHF. DNA of the CDR3: TGTGCCAGTAAACTTGATCAGCCCCAGCATTTT.

The chain recombines TRBV12-1 with TRBJ1-1. TRBV12-1 is deemed a pseudogene. This CDR3 is 12 amino acids long. The DNA for the CDR3 is TGTGCCAGACTACACCCTAACACTGAAGCTTTCTTT. Residues: CARLHPNTEAFF.

V is TRBV5-1 and J is TRBJ2-7, with TRBD2 matching 14 bases. With 5 bases clipped from V and 2 bases from J, the junction kept 6 bases outside the gene matches. Germline V CDR1 and CDR2: SGHRS, YFSETQ. CDR3 length equals 16 residues. CDR3: CASSTGTSGSPYEQYF. In nucleotides, the CDR3 is TGCGCCAGCAGTACTGGGACTAGCGGGAGCCCCTACGAGCAGTACTTC. Full variable domain (outside the CDR3, taken from reference TRBV5-1 and TRBJ2-7): KAGVTQTPRYLIKTRGQQVTLSCSPISGHRSVSWYQQTPGQGLQFLFEYFSETQRNKGNFPGRFSGRQFSNSRSEMNVSTLELGDSALYLCASSTGTSGSPYEQYFGPGTRLTVT.

The CDR3 protein is CASSLDRTSGSKYF. CDR3 nucleotide sequence: TGTGCCAGCTCGCTCGACCGGACTAGCGGGAGTAAGTACTTC. This chain uses TRBV18 with TRBJ2-7, with TRBD2 identical over 13 bases. CDR1 is KGHSH, CDR2 LQKENI, per germline. The CDR3 covers 14 residues. J lost 11 bases, V lost 6 bases, and 10 bases had no gene match.